This T cell receptor beta chain was retrieved from a study of T cells in localized non-small cell lung cancer. Points from the study as a whole: Within adjacent lung there appeared a median around 57 of the top 100 tumor clones. Sequence data derive from only one tumor region, so heterogeneity remains possible. Clonality of T cells reached its maximum in uninvolved adjacent lung, surpassing tumor.

This clone came up a few times. Its antigen is not identified. With 5 bases clipped from V and 8 bases from J, the junction kept 19 bases outside the gene matches. The germline V gene encodes CDR1 SGHNT and CDR2 YENEEA. The CDR3 loop spans 18 amino acids. Sequencing used immunoSEQ multiplex PCR; TCRdb keeps in-frame clones, though not all of them. In the table there are around 8,000 clones, 23% of which are singletons. This sequence joins TRBV11-3 and TRBJ2-1, with 9 bases identical to TRBD1. The source is a man aged 35-69 years with stage III squamous cell lung carcinoma. Sequenced here: lung tumor tissue, sampled before any cancer treatment. The CDR3 spells CASSTKIGHRGRSHEQFF. CDR3 DNA sequence: TGTGCCAGCAGCACTAAAATAGGTCACAGGGGGCGCAGCCATGAGCAGTTCTTC.